A selection of T cell receptor beta chains follows, all from one sample in a study of blood T cells in healthy people across ages. Via MiXCR, TCRdb re-called the 5' RACE reads, giving one row per CDR3 protein. The data show over 1,500,000 distinct CDR3 sequences, 49% seen once. The sample comprised blood. The source is a woman aged 40 to 50 in good health. Each CDR3 is given with its conserved first and last residue. Each record gives: clone size, V gene, J gene, CDR3 protein. Clone size is not always given. Where it is, it says once, few, many or a class for expanded clones.

abundance: .
v_gene: TRBV20-1
j_gene: TRBJ1-2
CDR3aa: CSGLSNYGYTF

abundance: few
v_gene: TRBV7-9
j_gene: TRBJ2-7
CDR3aa: CASSPPVDLGSYEQYF

abundance: few
v_gene: TRBV7-2
j_gene: TRBJ2-3
CDR3aa: CASSRSSVTDTQYF

abundance: many
v_gene: TRBV20-1
j_gene: TRBJ2-5
CDR3aa: CSARDQRGPPYF

abundance: few
v_gene: TRBV5-6
j_gene: .
CDR3aa: CASSLPEAYEQYF

abundance: few
v_gene: TRBV15
j_gene: TRBJ2-1
CDR3aa: CATSRGTGLLNEQFF

abundance: few
v_gene: TRBV2
j_gene: TRBJ2-1
CDR3aa: CASSDQGSSYDEQFF

abundance: .
v_gene: TRBV6-2/TRBV6-3
j_gene: TRBJ2-5
CDR3aa: CASSGRGATQETQYF

abundance: .
v_gene: TRBV10-3
j_gene: TRBJ2-3
CDR3aa: CAIAAGVSTDTQYF

abundance: .
v_gene: TRBV5-1
j_gene: .
CDR3aa: CASSRSGGSLEQYF

abundance: .
v_gene: TRBV5-1
j_gene: TRBJ2-7
CDR3aa: CASSPGGGQGMYNEQYF

abundance: .
v_gene: TRBV13
j_gene: TRBJ2-7
CDR3aa: CASSLEAGGRSYEQYF

abundance: .
v_gene: TRBV20-1
j_gene: TRBJ1-1
CDR3aa: CSATPPGGYTEAFF

abundance: .
v_gene: TRBV6-1
j_gene: TRBJ1-1
CDR3aa: CASTTRTEAFF

abundance: few
v_gene: TRBV20-1
j_gene: TRBJ1-2
CDR3aa: CSAEQGAGGYTF

abundance: .
v_gene: TRBV15
j_gene: TRBJ2-1
CDR3aa: CATSRDPTGRGEQFF

abundance: once
v_gene: TRBV5-5
j_gene: TRBJ1-2
CDR3aa: CASGLEPGQGYGYTF

abundance: once
v_gene: TRBV7-3
j_gene: TRBJ1-5
CDR3aa: CASSAGLGQPQHF

abundance: few
v_gene: TRBV6-5
j_gene: TRBJ2-3
CDR3aa: CASSYSGTGVRGTQYF

abundance: few
v_gene: TRBV11-2
j_gene: TRBJ2-5
CDR3aa: CASSLDYTGPQETQYF

abundance: .
v_gene: TRBV5-1
j_gene: TRBJ2-3
CDR3aa: CASSYSGLAGATSTDTQYF

abundance: .
v_gene: TRBV20-1
j_gene: TRBJ2-7
CDR3aa: CSAGRGIDRVNYEQYF

abundance: .
v_gene: TRBV7-2
j_gene: TRBJ2-5
CDR3aa: CASSLQQGYNEQYF

abundance: .
v_gene: TRBV27
j_gene: TRBJ2-7
CDR3aa: CASSGDRVSYEQYF

abundance: .
v_gene: TRBV12-3/TRBV12-4
j_gene: TRBJ2-5
CDR3aa: CASSNGEGAGETQYF

abundance: .
v_gene: TRBV7-8
j_gene: TRBJ2-6
CDR3aa: CASSLVAGVAGANVLTF

abundance: .
v_gene: TRBV7-8
j_gene: TRBJ1-2
CDR3aa: CASSSGTPGYTF